Below are 19 T cell receptor beta chains sequenced from a single sample in a study of vaccination and CD4 T cells after COVID-19. The time point is: late sampling 161 to 241 days after vaccination in a few convalescent patients. The treatment: approximately 9-day PBMC culture with coronavirus spike peptide pools or control peptides (ViraFEST assay). These TCRs' antigens remain unknown. With the Oncomine TCR Beta short-read assay, DNA from cultured CD4+ T cells was sequenced. In TCRdb, the PCR reads were re-called with MiXCR into one record per CDR3 protein. The sample records about 24,000 distinct CDR3 sequences, 40% to 50% being singletons. The specimen was CD4+ T cells from blood, cultured in vitro, collected about 7 months after SARS-CoV-2 vaccination. These receptors were obtained from a human donor who had recovered from COVID-19.

The rearrangement joins TRBV20-1 to TRBJ2-5; D uncertain. CDR1 and CDR2 (germline): DFQATT, SNEGSKA (reference sequence). This CDR3 comprises 13 residues. V lost 1 base to trimming and J lost 0 bases, with 6 bases between them. CDR3 nucleotide sequence: TGCAGTGCTAGAGTAGTAGACCAAGAGACCCAGTACTTC. Protein sequence: CSARVVDQETQYF.

V usage is TRBV24-1 and J usage is TRBJ2-5; TRBD1 aligns across 7 bases. Germline V gene data show CDR1 as KGHDR and CDR2 as SFDVKD. CDR3 length equals 17 residues. Trimming removed 4 bases from V and 0 bases from J; junction bases left unmatched: 10. In DNA, the CDR3 is TGTGCCACCAGTGAAACCCCGGGACAGTCGTACCAAGAGACCCAGTACTTC. Protein: CATSETPGQSYQETQYF.

The chain is built from TRBV20-1 and TRBJ1-1, with 7 bases lining up with TRBD1. The CDR3 has 14 amino acids. V lost 0 bases, J lost 3 bases, and 4 bases stayed unmatched. Germline-derived CDR1 and CDR2 are DFQATT and SNEGSKA (reference sequence). The chain's CDR3 is CSAREGGADTEAFF. The CDR3 region has the DNA TGCAGTGCTAGAGAAGGGGGCGCCGACACTGAAGCTTTCTTT.

The chain has TRBV5-5 and TRBJ2-5; 10 nucleotides align to TRBD1. Germline V gene data show CDR1 as SGHKS and CDR2 as YYEKEE (reference sequence). With 3 bases clipped from V and 5 bases from J, the junction kept 10 bases outside the gene matches. This CDR3 contains 16 residues. The CDR3 bases are TGTGCCAGCAGCTCGGCACCGGGACAGGGGATGGAGACCCAGTACTTC. This sequence encodes CASSSAPGQGMETQYF.

This clonotype was found a few times. The chain recombines TRBV20-1 with TRBJ1-5, with 8 nucleotides matching TRBD1. The CDR3 consists of 13 residues. The ends lost 1 base at V and 6 bases at J; junction bases unmatched: 2. Germline lookup yields CDR1 DFQATT and CDR2 SNEGSKA (reference sequence). In nucleotides, the CDR3 is TGCAGTGCTAGAGGACAGGGGCGTCAGCCCCAGCATTTT. This sequence encodes CSARGQGRQPQHF.

The chain uses TRBV28 and TRBJ2-7; D remains unclear. Between the trimmed V and J ends, which lost 6 bases and 1 base, there was a span of 10 bases. Germline loops: CDR1 MDHEN, CDR2 SYDVKM. The CDR3 is made up of 13 amino acids. CDR3 nucleotides: TGTGCCAGCAGCCCTCGTCCGTCCTACGAGCAGTACTTC. It is translated as CASSPRPSYEQYF. The variable domain in full, with the rest retrieved from reference TRBV28 and TRBJ2-7, is DVKVTQSSRYLVKRTGEKVFLECVQDMDHENMFWYRQDPGLGLRLIYFSYDVKMKEKGDIPEGYSVSREKKERFSLILESASTNQTSMYLCASSPRPSYEQYFGPGTRLTVT.

The chain joins TRBV18 to TRBJ1-2; TRBD1 agrees at 10 bases. The length of the CDR3 is 14 residues. The ends lost 2 bases at V and 6 bases at J; junction bases unmatched: 3. Germline values: CDR1 KGHSH, CDR2 LQKENI. Here the CDR3 DNA reads TGTGCCAGCTCACCAACCGGGACAGGGGATGGCTACACCTTC. Translating it yields CASSPTGTGDGYTF.

The chain joins TRBV5-1 to TRBJ2-5; 12 bases align to TRBD2. The CDR3 totals 14 residues. V was pared by 2 bases and J by 5 bases, with 1 base of the junction left unmatched. Germline loops: CDR1 SGHRS, CDR2 YFSETQ. The chain's CDR3 is CASSLTSGRETQYF. The CDR3 coding sequence is TGCGCCAGCAGCTTAACTAGCGGGAGGGAGACCCAGTACTTC.

Within the sample, this clonotype is medium-sized. The V and J genes are TRBV27 and TRBJ1-5; 9 nucleotides agree with TRBD1. From germline, CDR1 is MNHEY and CDR2 SMNVEV (reference sequence). J was trimmed by 4 bases and V by 6 bases; bases with no gene match: 4. The CDR3 covers 14 residues. CDR3 region: CASSIDRGNQPQHF. CDR3 nucleotides: TGTGCCAGCAGCATTGACAGGGGGAATCAGCCCCAGCATTTT.

This clonotype was counted only a few times. This rearrangement joins TRBV19 to TRBJ1-5; TRBD1 agrees at 8 bases. In germline, CDR1 is LNHDA, CDR2 SQIVND (reference sequence). The CDR3 loop spans 14 amino acids. V was pared by 6 bases and J by 5 bases, with 6 bases of the junction left unmatched. The CDR3 region is CASRQDRGDQPQHF. In nucleotides, the CDR3 is TGTGCCAGTAGACAAGACAGGGGAGATCAGCCCCAGCATTTT. Looking up the rest from reference TRBV19 and TRBJ1-5 gives the full variable domain: DGGITQSPKYLFRKEGQNVTLSCEQNLNHDAMYWYRQDPGQGLRLIYYSQIVNDFQKGDIAEGYSVSREKKESFPLTVTSAQKNPTAFYLCASRQDRGDQPQHFGDGTRLSIL.

The CDR3 nucleotides are TGTGCCAGTAGTACGAGTTGGGACTATGGCTACACCTTC. Translated: CASSTSWDYGYTF. The J gene is TRBJ1-2, the V gene TRBV19; D ambiguous. Trimming stripped 4 bases from V and 3 bases from J, with 9 bases between. Germline-derived CDR1 and CDR2 are LNHDA and SQIVND (reference sequence). The CDR3 totals 13 residues.

The rearrangement uses TRBV27 and TRBJ1-2, with TRBD1 as a possible D gene (6 bases). Germline V lookup: CDR1 MNHEY, CDR2 SMNVEV (reference sequence). This CDR3 is built from 13 residues. Trimming removed 6 bases from V and 3 bases from J, with 11 bases in between. CDR3 sequence reads: CASRKQGDYGYTF. In DNA form, the CDR3 reads TGTGCCAGCAGGAAACAGGGTGACTATGGCTACACCTTC.

The gene calls are TRBV6-5 and TRBJ2-1, with D uncertain. The CDR3 is 11 amino acids. Germline V CDR1 and CDR2: MNHEY, SVGAGI. Trimming removed 2 bases from V and 6 bases from J, with 2 bases in between. The CDR3 DNA is TGTGCCAGCAGTTACGCCAATGAGCAGTTCTTC. This codes for CASSYANEQFF.

In its sample, this clonotype was seen a few times. The chain is built from TRBV7-9 and TRBJ1-1; D gene uncertain. Germline V gene lookup returns CDR1 SEHNR and CDR2 FQNEAQ (reference sequence). The CDR3 loop spans 13 amino acids. The ends were cut back, 1 base at V and 5 bases at J, with 8 bases in the middle. The CDR3 here is CASSLDMVTEAFF. In DNA, the CDR3 is TGTGCCAGCAGCTTAGATATGGTTACTGAAGCTTTCTTT.

The chain employs TRBV20-1 and TRBJ2-2; 16 bases are shared with TRBD2. The CDR3 consists of 17 residues. The V gene's germline CDR1 is DFQATT and CDR2 SNEGSKA (reference sequence). The J segment lost 4 bases and the V segment lost 6 bases, leaving 8 bases of the junction unmatched. The CDR3 spells CSAPSGTSGRATGELFF. Here the CDR3 DNA reads TGCAGTGCACCATCCGGGACTAGCGGGAGGGCCACCGGGGAGCTGTTTTTT.

The CDR3 reads CASRGLAGGGGQFF. The CDR3 coding sequence is TGTGCCAGCAGGGGACTAGCGGGAGGCGGGGGGCAGTTCTTC. The V and J genes are TRBV6-1 and TRBJ2-1; 15 nucleotides line up with TRBD2. V gave up 6 bases and J gave up 12 bases; unmatched junction bases: 6. The CDR3 runs to 14 residues. CDR1 is MNHNS and CDR2 is SASEGT in the germline V gene.

The sample holds a few counts of this clonotype. The rearrangement links TRBV19 to TRBJ2-3, with D possibly being TRBD2 (5 bases). The length of the CDR3 is 16 residues. The germline gives CDR1 LNHDA, CDR2 SQIVND (reference sequence). V lost 3 bases and J lost 0, with 13 bases in between. CDR3 loop: CASSMVGRQSTDTQYF. In DNA form, the CDR3 reads TGTGCCAGTAGTATGGTTGGGAGACAAAGCACAGATACGCAGTATTTT. The whole variable domain, remainder taken from reference TRBV19 and TRBJ2-3, is DGGITQSPKYLFRKEGQNVTLSCEQNLNHDAMYWYRQDPGQGLRLIYYSQIVNDFQKGDIAEGYSVSREKKESFPLTVTSAQKNPTAFYLCASSMVGRQSTDTQYFGPGTRLTVL.

This clonotype was counted a few times. This chain uses TRBV7-9 with TRBJ2-1; 8 bases align to TRBD1. Germline V gene lookup returns CDR1 SEHNR and CDR2 FQNEAQ (reference sequence). CDR3 length: 14 amino acids. V lost 4 bases and J lost 8; bases outside the gene matches: 7. The CDR3 loop reads CASSYPGGKDEQFF. The DNA of the CDR3 is TGTGCCAGCAGCTACCCAGGGGGCAAGGATGAGCAGTTCTTC.

In this sample, this clonotype turned up once. V usage is TRBV9 and J usage is TRBJ2-7, with 7 bases identical to TRBD1. The germline V gene has CDR1 SGDLS and CDR2 YYNGEE. The CDR3 is made up of 14 amino acids. V dropped 0 bases and J dropped 6; count of bases not matched to a gene: 6. The CDR3: CASSVAGTASEQYF. The CDR3 bases are TGTGCCAGCAGCGTAGCAGGGACAGCTAGCGAGCAGTACTTC.